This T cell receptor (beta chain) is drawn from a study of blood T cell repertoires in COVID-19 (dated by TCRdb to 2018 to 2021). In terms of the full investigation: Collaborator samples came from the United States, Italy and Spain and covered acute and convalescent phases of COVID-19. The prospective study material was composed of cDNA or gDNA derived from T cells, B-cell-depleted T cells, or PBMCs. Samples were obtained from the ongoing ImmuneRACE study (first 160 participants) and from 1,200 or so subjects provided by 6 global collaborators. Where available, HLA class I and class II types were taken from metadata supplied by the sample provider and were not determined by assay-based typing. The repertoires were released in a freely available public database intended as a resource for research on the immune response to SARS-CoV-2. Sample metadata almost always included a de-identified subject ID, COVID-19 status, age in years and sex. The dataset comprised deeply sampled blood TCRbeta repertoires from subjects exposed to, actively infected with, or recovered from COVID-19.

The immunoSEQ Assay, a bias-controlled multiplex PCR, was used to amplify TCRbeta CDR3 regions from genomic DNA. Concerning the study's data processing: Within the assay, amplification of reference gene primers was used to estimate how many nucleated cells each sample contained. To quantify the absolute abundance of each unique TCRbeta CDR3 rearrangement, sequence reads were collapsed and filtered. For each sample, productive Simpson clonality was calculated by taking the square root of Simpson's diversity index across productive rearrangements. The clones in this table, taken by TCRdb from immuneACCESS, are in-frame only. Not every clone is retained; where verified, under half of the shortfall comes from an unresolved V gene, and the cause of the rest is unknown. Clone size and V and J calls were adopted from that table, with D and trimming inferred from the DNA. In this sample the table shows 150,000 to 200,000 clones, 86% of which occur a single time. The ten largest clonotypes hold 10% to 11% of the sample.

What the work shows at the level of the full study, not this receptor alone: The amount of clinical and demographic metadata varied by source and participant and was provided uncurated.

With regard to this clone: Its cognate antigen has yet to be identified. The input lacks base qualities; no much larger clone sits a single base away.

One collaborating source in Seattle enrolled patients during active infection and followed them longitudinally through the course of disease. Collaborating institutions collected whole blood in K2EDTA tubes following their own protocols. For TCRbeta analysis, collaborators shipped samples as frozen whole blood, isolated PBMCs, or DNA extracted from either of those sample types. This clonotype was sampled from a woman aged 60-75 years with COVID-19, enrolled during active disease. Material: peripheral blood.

Here is the DNA: TGTGCCAGCAGCCTATTCTTCGGACAGGGGATTACTGAAGCTTTCTTT. The resulting protein is CASSLFFGQGITEAFF. The rearrangement combines TRBV4-2 with TRBJ1-1; TRBD1 agrees with 9 junctional bases. From the germline V gene, CDR1 is LGHNA and CDR2 is YNFKEQ. The CDR3 runs 16 residues from the cysteine to the phenylalanine. The read is trimmed to its CDR3 DNA, 48 bases read in frame from base 1. V trim: 4 bases; J trim: 5 bases; unmatched bases: 11.